The clone carrying this T cell receptor beta chain was seen at least ten times. Construction of TCR beta libraries relied on iRepertoire HTBI primers and on Arm-PCR targeting CDR3 regions. TCRdb re-derived calls from the multiplex PCR reads in MiXCR, one entry per CDR3 protein. The sample carries about 300,000 distinct CDR3 sequences, over 15% recorded once. The data are from a study of regulatory T cells in long-lasting Graves disease. The V and J ends lost 3 bases and 9 bases, in that order; junction bases with no gene match: 11. The CDR3 length is 15 residues. CDR1 is LNHNV, CDR2 YYDKDF, per germline (reference sequence). Time point described: newly diagnosed GD, antithyroid drugs for less than 3 months. PBMCs were the source of the RNA used for TCR sequencing.

Sequenced material: peripheral blood mononuclear cells (PBMCs), taken at new diagnosis, from a patient treated with antithyroid drugs. This chain links TRBV15 with TRBJ2-5, with TRBD1 matching over 9 bases. The sequence derives from a female donor with Graves disease. DNA for the CDR3: TGTGCCACCAGCAGTTATCCGACAGGGGGTATGGCCCAGTACTTC. Translated: CATSSYPTGGMAQYF. The whole variable domain, remainder taken from reference TRBV15 and TRBJ2-5, is DAMVIQNPRYQVTQFGKPVTLSCSQTLNHNVMYWYQQKSSQAPKLLFHYYDKDFNNEADTPDNFQSRRPNTSFCFLDIRSPGLGDTAMYLCATSSYPTGGMAQYFGPGTRLLVL.